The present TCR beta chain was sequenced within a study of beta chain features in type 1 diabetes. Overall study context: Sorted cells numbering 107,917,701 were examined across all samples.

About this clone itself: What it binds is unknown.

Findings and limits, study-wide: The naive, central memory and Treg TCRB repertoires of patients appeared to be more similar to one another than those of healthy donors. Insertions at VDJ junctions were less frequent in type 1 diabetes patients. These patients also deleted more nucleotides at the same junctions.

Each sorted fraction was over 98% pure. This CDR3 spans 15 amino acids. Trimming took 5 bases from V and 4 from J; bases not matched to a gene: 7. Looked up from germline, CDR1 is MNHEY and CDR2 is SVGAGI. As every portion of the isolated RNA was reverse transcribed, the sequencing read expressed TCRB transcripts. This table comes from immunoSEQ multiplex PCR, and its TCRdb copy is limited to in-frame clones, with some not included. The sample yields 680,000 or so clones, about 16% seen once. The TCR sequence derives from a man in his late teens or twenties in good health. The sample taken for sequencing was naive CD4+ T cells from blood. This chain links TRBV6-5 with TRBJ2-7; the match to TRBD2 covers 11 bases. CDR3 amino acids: CASSRLTSGAYEQYF. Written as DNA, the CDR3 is TGTGCCAGCAGTCGGTTGACTAGCGGGGCATACGAGCAGTACTTC.